What follows are 9 T cell receptor beta chains derived from one specimen sequenced in a study of blood T cell repertoires in COVID-19. The assay was immunoSEQ multiplex PCR, and TCRdb's table has in-frame clones only and misses some. The data hold 130,000 to 150,000 clones, with roughly 83% observed a single time. Input material: peripheral blood. The receptors here all came from a woman at least 80 years old with acute or convalescent COVID-19.

This clone was seen a few times. The V gene is TRBV6-5, the J gene TRBJ2-2; no reliable D call. The germline V gene has CDR1 MNHEY and CDR2 SVGAGI. The CDR3 runs to 14 residues. Trimming removed 3 bases from V and 2 bases from J, with 7 bases in between. In DNA, the CDR3 is TGTGCCAGCAGTTATGATAGAAACACCGGGGAGCTGTTTTTT. Protein sequence: CASSYDRNTGELFF.

The V and J genes are TRBV24-1 and TRBJ2-1; TRBD2 agrees at 7 bases. J gave up 9 bases and V 9 bases, and 10 bases lay outside the gene matches. The CDR3 runs to 13 residues. CDR1 KGHDR and CDR2 SFDVKD come from the germline V gene. The CDR3 nucleotides read TGTGCCACCCAGAGTACTAGCGTTGGTGAGCAGTTCTTC. Its translation: CATQSTSVGEQFF.

This clone was observed a single time. The gene calls are TRBV7-2 and TRBJ2-1, with TRBD2 as a possible D gene (7 bases). The germline CDR1 and CDR2 sequences are SGHTA and FQGNSA. The CDR3 length is 13 residues. Trimming took 1 base from V and 9 from J, leaving 10 bases between them. This CDR3 reads CASSLDGGLEQFF. The CDR3 DNA reads as TGTGCCAGCAGCTTAGACGGGGGGCTTGAGCAGTTCTTC.

Only a few counts were recorded for this clone. The genes are TRBV10-3 and TRBJ1-3; the D is unclear. Between the trimmed V and J ends, which lost 2 bases and 0 bases, there was a span of 17 bases. The CDR3 loop spans 18 amino acids. Germline V lookup: CDR1 ENHRY, CDR2 SYGVKD. CDR3 region: CAISELRGQLSSGNTIYF. In DNA, the CDR3 is TGTGCCATCAGTGAGCTAAGAGGGCAACTGAGCTCTGGAAACACCATATATTTT.

The V gene is TRBV2, the J gene TRBJ1-1; 10 bases align to TRBD1. Trimming at V came to 5 bases and at J to 5 bases, leaving 8 bases not matched to a gene. CDR1 is SNHLY and CDR2 is FYNNEI in the germline V gene. The CDR3 totals 15 residues. The CDR3 reads CASSKGQGMGTEAFF. In DNA, the CDR3 is TGTGCCAGCAGTAAGGGACAGGGGATGGGTACTGAAGCTTTCTTT.

V usage is TRBV9 and J usage is TRBJ1-2; 9 positions agree with TRBD1. V lost 4 bases to trimming and J lost 6 bases; unmatched junction nucleotides: 4. The CDR3 extends over 13 amino acids. The germline gives CDR1 SGDLS, CDR2 YYNGEE. CDR3 protein: CASSTDRGHGYTF. The CDR3 region has the DNA TGTGCCAGCAGCACGGACAGGGGCCATGGCTACACCTTC. The entire variable domain, with the rest obtained from reference TRBV9 and TRBJ1-2, is as follows: DSGVTQTPKHLITATGQRVTLRCSPRSGDLSVYWYQQSLDQGLQFLIQYYNGEERAKGNILERFSAQQFPDLHSELNLSSLELGDSALYFCASSTDRGHGYTFGSGTRLTVV.

The chain uses TRBV5-6 and TRBJ1-6; TRBD1 might be the D (6 bases). The CDR3 is made up of 14 amino acids. From germline, CDR1 is SGHDT and CDR2 YYEEEE. The V and J ends lost 1 base and 10 bases respectively, with 12 bases between them. For the CDR3, the DNA is TGTGCCAGCAGCTTGCTGCAGGGGAAATCACCCCTCCACTTT. This translates into CASSLLQGKSPLHF.

The gene calls are TRBV7-2 and TRBJ2-3; TRBD2 agrees at 9 bases. The CDR3 totals 19 residues. Germline V CDR1 and CDR2: SGHTA, FQGNSA. Germline trimming cut 0 bases from V and 5 bases from J; bases unmatched to any gene: 15. CDR3 sequence: CASSLALFGRGGQKDTQYF. The CDR3, as DNA: TGTGCCAGCAGCTTAGCGCTATTCGGGCGGGGGGGGCAGAAAGATACGCAGTATTTT.

The chain is built from TRBV18 and TRBJ1-5, with 10 bases aligning to TRBD1. The length of the CDR3 is 16 residues. The V gene's germline CDR1 is KGHSH and CDR2 LQKENI. With 3 bases clipped from V and 6 bases from J, the junction kept 8 bases outside the gene matches. The CDR3 spells CASSPGDRGGSQPQHF. The CDR3 DNA is TGTGCCAGCTCACCTGGGGACAGGGGAGGGAGTCAGCCCCAGCATTTT.